A selection of T cell receptor beta chains follows, all from one sample in a study of blood T cells in healthy people across ages. TCRdb redid the calling of the 5' RACE reads with MiXCR, one entry per CDR3 protein. The table records over 950,000 distinct CDR3 sequences, about two fifths of them present only once. The sample was blood. All receptors come from a man younger than 35 in good health. The CDR3 runs from the conserved cysteine through the conserved F or W. Each record gives: V gene, J gene, clone size, D gene, CDR3 protein, CDR3 DNA. The D gene is left open where the match is weak. Clone size is shown for a subset of rows, as once, few, many or a class of expanded clone.

V gene: TRBV20-1; J gene: TRBJ1-1; clone size: NA; D gene: NA; CDR3 protein: CSARVELGNTEAFF; CDR3 DNA: TGCAGTGCTAGGGTCGAGCTAGGTAACACTGAAGCTTTCTTT
V gene: TRBV6-5; J gene: TRBJ2-2; clone size: few; D gene: NA; CDR3 protein: CASSQGLPNTGELFF; CDR3 DNA: TGTGCCAGCAGTCAAGGACTCCCGAACACCGGGGAGCTGTTTTTT
V gene: TRBV19; J gene: TRBJ1-1; clone size: NA; D gene: TRBD1; CDR3 protein: CASSVPQGAMNTEAFF; CDR3 DNA: TGTGCCAGTAGTGTCCCTCAGGGGGCCATGAACACTGAAGCTTTCTTT
V gene: TRBV3-1; J gene: TRBJ2-5; clone size: few; D gene: TRBD1; CDR3 protein: CASSQAGGIQETQYF; CDR3 DNA: TGTGCCAGCAGCCAAGCAGGGGGCATCCAAGAGACCCAGTACTTC
V gene: TRBV20-1; J gene: TRBJ2-1; clone size: few; D gene: NA; CDR3 protein: CSAKRTAYNEQFF; CDR3 DNA: TGCAGTGCTAAAAGGACAGCTTACAATGAGCAGTTCTTC
V gene: TRBV12-3/TRBV12-4; J gene: TRBJ1-1; clone size: few; D gene: NA; CDR3 protein: CASTSFGPEAFF; CDR3 DNA: TGTGCCAGCACCAGCTTCGGCCCTGAAGCTTTCTTT
V gene: TRBV7-9; J gene: TRBJ2-7; clone size: NA; D gene: NA; CDR3 protein: CASTIESVYNEQYF; CDR3 DNA: TGTGCCAGCACCATCGAGTCCGTCTACAATGAGCAGTACTTC
V gene: TRBV4-3; J gene: TRBJ1-4; clone size: NA; D gene: NA; CDR3 protein: CASSQGVASNEKLFF; CDR3 DNA: TGCGCCAGCAGCCAAGGTGTCGCCTCTAATGAAAAACTGTTTTTT
V gene: TRBV20-1; J gene: TRBJ2-5; clone size: NA; D gene: NA; CDR3 protein: CSARESGNNQETQYF; CDR3 DNA: TGCAGTGCTAGGGAAAGCGGCAACAACCAAGAGACCCAGTACTTC
V gene: TRBV7-9; J gene: TRBJ2-1; clone size: NA; D gene: TRBD1; CDR3 protein: CASSSSDRGGYNEQFF; CDR3 DNA: TGTGCCAGCAGCTCATCCGACAGGGGCGGATACAATGAGCAGTTCTTC
V gene: TRBV6-1; J gene: TRBJ1-2; clone size: NA; D gene: NA; CDR3 protein: CASSPPARGYGYTF; CDR3 DNA: TGTGCCAGCAGTCCTCCGGCTAGGGGCTATGGCTACACCTTC
V gene: TRBV9; J gene: TRBJ1-6; clone size: NA; D gene: TRBD1; CDR3 protein: CASSTGTGTNSPLHF; CDR3 DNA: TGTGCCAGCAGCACCGGGACAGGGACCAATTCACCCCTCCACTTT
V gene: TRBV28; J gene: TRBJ2-7; clone size: NA; D gene: NA; CDR3 protein: CASHTGGPYEQYF; CDR3 DNA: TGTGCCAGTCATACCGGGGGACCCTACGAGCAGTACTTC
V gene: TRBV27; J gene: TRBJ1-6; clone size: few; D gene: NA; CDR3 protein: CASSLRRGNSPLHF; CDR3 DNA: TGTGCCAGCAGTTTAAGGCGGGGTAATTCACCCCTCCACTTT
V gene: TRBV28; J gene: TRBJ1-5; clone size: NA; D gene: NA; CDR3 protein: CASSIPGGQVNQPQHF; CDR3 DNA: TGTGCCAGCAGTATCCCTGGGGGACAAGTCAATCAGCCCCAGCATTTT
V gene: TRBV18; J gene: TRBJ2-1; clone size: NA; D gene: NA; CDR3 protein: CASSPVSSSYNEQFF; CDR3 DNA: TGTGCCAGCTCACCCGTCTCGAGCTCCTACAATGAGCAGTTCTTC
V gene: TRBV12-3/TRBV12-4; J gene: TRBJ2-7; clone size: NA; D gene: NA; CDR3 protein: CASSSTATYYEQYF; CDR3 DNA: TGTGCCAGCAGCTCGACAGCAACCTACTACGAGCAGTACTTC
V gene: TRBV4-3; J gene: TRBJ1-2; clone size: few; D gene: NA; CDR3 protein: CASSQDWWARYGYTF; CDR3 DNA: TGCGCCAGCAGCCAAGATTGGTGGGCTAGGTATGGCTACACCTTC
V gene: TRBV18; J gene: TRBJ2-2; clone size: NA; D gene: NA; CDR3 protein: CASSYRQRTGELFF; CDR3 DNA: TGTGCCAGCTCATACCGACAGCGCACCGGGGAGCTGTTTTTT
V gene: TRBV2; J gene: TRBJ2-1; clone size: NA; D gene: NA; CDR3 protein: CATAGANEQFF; CDR3 DNA: TGTGCCACAGCAGGGGCGAATGAGCAGTTCTTC
V gene: TRBV5-1; J gene: TRBJ2-1; clone size: NA; D gene: TRBD2; CDR3 protein: CASSLVAGGLYNEQFF; CDR3 DNA: TGCGCCAGCAGCTTGGTGGCGGGGGGGCTCTACAATGAGCAGTTCTTC
V gene: TRBV10-3; J gene: TRBJ2-6; clone size: few; D gene: NA; CDR3 protein: CAISESQRLGANVLTF; CDR3 DNA: TGTGCCATCAGTGAGTCGCAGCGCTTGGGCGCCAACGTCCTGACTTTC
V gene: TRBV4-1; J gene: TRBJ1-2; clone size: NA; D gene: NA; CDR3 protein: CASSSRDRNNYGHTF; CDR3 DNA: TGCGCCAGCAGCTCCCGGGACCGAAATAACTATGGCCACACCTTC
V gene: TRBV7-9; J gene: TRBJ2-1; clone size: NA; D gene: TRBD2; CDR3 protein: CASSPGTTVWNEQFF; CDR3 DNA: TGTGCCAGCAGCCCCGGGACTACCGTTTGGAATGAGCAGTTCTTC
V gene: TRBV29-1; J gene: TRBJ1-2; clone size: few; D gene: NA; CDR3 protein: CSVAHVYGYTF; CDR3 DNA: TGCAGCGTTGCACACGTCTATGGCTACACCTTC
V gene: TRBV20-1; J gene: TRBJ1-4; clone size: once; D gene: NA; CDR3 protein: CSARFLTNEKLFF; CDR3 DNA: TGCAGTGCTAGGTTTCTCACTAATGAAAAACTGTTTTTT
V gene: TRBV19; J gene: TRBJ2-4; clone size: few; D gene: NA; CDR3 protein: CASSKKGGLAKNIQYF; CDR3 DNA: TGTGCCAGTAGTAAAAAGGGAGGCCTAGCCAAAAACATTCAGTACTTC
V gene: TRBV2; J gene: TRBJ2-4; clone size: few; D gene: TRBD1; CDR3 protein: CASRSDRTKQLAKNIQYF; CDR3 DNA: TGTGCCAGCCGATCGGACAGGACAAAACAGTTAGCCAAAAACATTCAGTACTTC
V gene: TRBV20-1; J gene: TRBJ1-6; clone size: NA; D gene: NA; CDR3 protein: CSAVPGGYNSPLHF; CDR3 DNA: TGCAGTGCCGTCCCCGGCGGGTATAATTCACCCCTCCACTTT
V gene: TRBV20-1; J gene: TRBJ2-3; clone size: few; D gene: NA; CDR3 protein: CSVRPGAGLYTQYF; CDR3 DNA: TGCAGTGTTAGACCGGGGGCGGGATTATATACGCAGTATTTT
V gene: TRBV6-6; J gene: TRBJ2-5; clone size: NA; D gene: TRBD1; CDR3 protein: CASRGPGQGYYNEQYF; CDR3 DNA: TGTGCCAGCAGGGGCCCGGGACAGGGTTATTACAATGAGCAGTACTTC
V gene: TRBV4-2; J gene: TRBJ2-1; clone size: few; D gene: TRBD1; CDR3 protein: CASSLPGTGYNEQFF; CDR3 DNA: TGTGCCAGCAGCCTCCCCGGGACAGGGTACAATGAGCAGTTCTTC
V gene: TRBV5-1; J gene: TRBJ2-5; clone size: NA; D gene: NA; CDR3 protein: CASSLTQNRETQHF; CDR3 DNA: TGCGCCAGCAGCTTGACCCAAAACAGGGAGACCCAGCACTTC
V gene: TRBV7-7; J gene: TRBJ2-5; clone size: few; D gene: NA; CDR3 protein: CASSLASGFQETQYF; CDR3 DNA: TGTGCTAGCAGCTTAGCGTCTGGCTTTCAAGAGACCCAGTACTTC
V gene: TRBV6-1; J gene: TRBJ1-5; clone size: once; D gene: NA; CDR3 protein: CASILSGRNRPQHF; CDR3 DNA: TGTGCCAGCATTTTGTCAGGGAGAAACCGGCCCCAGCATTTT
V gene: TRBV11-2; J gene: TRBJ1-6; clone size: NA; D gene: TRBD1; CDR3 protein: CASSLRTDRDSPLHF; CDR3 DNA: TGTGCCAGCAGCTTACGGACGGACAGGGATTCACCCCTCCACTTT
V gene: TRBV6-1; J gene: TRBJ1-2; clone size: NA; D gene: TRBD1; CDR3 protein: CASSLQARQGRKLNYGYTF; CDR3 DNA: TGTGCCAGCAGTCTTCAGGCCCGACAGGGTAGGAAACTGAACTATGGCTACACCTTC
V gene: TRBV20-1; J gene: TRBJ1-1; clone size: NA; D gene: NA; CDR3 protein: CSALQGPLRTEAFF; CDR3 DNA: TGCAGTGCCCTACAGGGCCCTTTGAGGACTGAAGCTTTCTTT
V gene: TRBV27; J gene: TRBJ2-5; clone size: few; D gene: NA; CDR3 protein: CASRPQLGASYQETQYF; CDR3 DNA: TGTGCCAGCAGACCGCAACTGGGGGCTTCATACCAAGAGACCCAGTACTTC
V gene: TRBV7-3; J gene: TRBJ2-3; clone size: few; D gene: TRBD2; CDR3 protein: CASSPFGSGGSTDTQYF; CDR3 DNA: TGTGCCAGCAGCCCTTTCGGTAGCGGGGGAAGCACAGATACGCAGTATTTT
V gene: TRBV7-9; J gene: TRBJ1-1; clone size: few; D gene: NA; CDR3 protein: CASSLVVRNTEAFF; CDR3 DNA: TGTGCCAGCAGCTTAGTCGTAAGGAACACTGAAGCTTTCTTT
V gene: TRBV4-3; J gene: TRBJ1-4; clone size: NA; D gene: NA; CDR3 protein: CASSQGLTETEKLFF; CDR3 DNA: TGCGCCAGCAGCCAAGGTCTTACAGAGACTGAAAAACTGTTTTTT
V gene: TRBV20-1; J gene: TRBJ2-2; clone size: NA; D gene: TRBD2; CDR3 protein: CSARQTSGGLTGELFF; CDR3 DNA: TGCAGTGCTAGACAGACTAGCGGGGGGTTAACCGGGGAGCTGTTTTTT